This T cell receptor (beta chain) was profiled in a study of cytomegalovirus exposure and HLA in healthy donors. Study-level findings and limits: Clonal expansion, a later analysis showed, was greater in HLA-associated TCR beta chains than in equally common others.

Germline CDR1 and CDR2: SGHDN and FVKESK. There are 13 residues in the CDR3. V was trimmed by 3 bases and J by 4 bases, leaving 9 bases between them. In the case of this clone: Its antigen is not known.

The PCR was carried out with 60 Vbeta primers and 13 Jbeta primers. The data were produced by immunoSEQ multiplex PCR, yet TCRdb's version contains in-frame clones alone and is incomplete. The table includes about 170,000 clones, approximately 80% detected once. The sequenced sample was PBMCs. V gene TRBV14 combines with J gene TRBJ1-2; D uncertain. This TCR was recovered from a female donor in good health and CMV-seronegative. Written as DNA, the CDR3 is TGTGCCAGCAGCCACGAAGGAGTCTATGGCTACACCTTC. Translated, it gives CASSHEGVYGYTF.